One and the same sample provided the 23 T cell receptor beta chains below, sequenced in a study of blood T cell repertoires in COVID-19. The data were produced by immunoSEQ multiplex PCR, yet TCRdb's version contains in-frame clones alone and is incomplete. The data show just under 250,000 clones, roughly 90% seen once. Source material: PBMCs or T cells enriched from blood (not recorded which). Source of these receptors: a woman in her 30s who had recovered from COVID-19.

This chain uses TRBV7-2 with TRBJ2-7; weak D call: TRBD1 (6 bases). V shed 6 bases and J shed 4 bases, with 16 bases lying between them. This CDR3 comprises 14 residues. CDR1 SGHTA and CDR2 FQGNSA come from the germline V gene. The CDR3 spells CASSGQSLKYEQYF. The DNA for the CDR3 is TGTGCCAGCAGTGGACAGAGCCTAAAGTACGAGCAGTACTTC.

This clone was picked up a small number of times. The chain has TRBV11-2 and TRBJ2-4; perhaps TRBD2 as D (6 bases). The CDR3 sequence is 16 residues long. Trimming pared 1 base from V and 0 bases from J, leaving 10 bases between. Germline CDR1 is SGHAT and CDR2 is FQNNGV. CDR3: CASSLVIGRAKNIQYF. The CDR3 coding sequence is TGTGCCAGCAGCTTAGTTATCGGGAGAGCCAAAAACATTCAGTACTTC.

The chain links TRBV6-5 to TRBJ2-7; TRBD2 is a possible D gene (5 bases). Trimming took 10 bases from V and 4 from J, leaving 11 bases between them. CDR1 and CDR2 (germline): MNHEY, SVGAGI. This CDR3 is 11 amino acids long. The CDR3 DNA reads TGTGCCACAAAGGGCGGGTACGAGCAGTACTTC. Translation gives CATKGGYEQYF.

V usage is TRBV27 and J usage is TRBJ1-2, with 7 positions matching TRBD1. Losses at the gene ends were 6 bases for V and 8 bases for J; bases not matched to a gene: 9. There are 13 residues in the CDR3. Germline loops: CDR1 MNHEY, CDR2 SMNVEV (reference sequence). CDR3 in amino acids: CASSYDRVGGYTF. The CDR3, as DNA: TGTGCCAGCAGCTACGACAGGGTGGGCGGCTACACCTTC.

The rearrangement uses TRBV5-5 and TRBJ2-3; 8 bases are shared with TRBD2. CDR3 length: 16 amino acids. Unmatched junction bases numbered 10, after V lost 4 bases and J lost 3 bases. CDR1 is SGHKS, CDR2 YYEKEE, per germline (reference sequence). The CDR3 sequence is CASSAEAGVRTDTQYF. CDR3 in DNA: TGTGCCAGCAGCGCGGAAGCGGGAGTACGTACAGATACGCAGTATTTT.

The rearrangement joins TRBV3-1 (or the pseudogene TRBV3-2) to TRBJ1-1; TRBD1 matches 9 bases. CDR1 and CDR2 from the germline V gene are LGHDT and YNNKEL (reference sequence). V lost 3 bases, J lost 2 bases, and 4 bases stayed unmatched. The CDR3 is 15 amino acids. The CDR3 sequence is CASSQGDRDNTEAFF. Written as DNA, the CDR3 is TGTGCCAGCAGCCAGGGGGACAGGGACAACACTGAAGCTTTCTTT.

This rearrangement joins TRBV6-5 to TRBJ2-2; 7 nucleotides align to TRBD1. The V segment lost 1 base and the J segment 6 bases; nucleotides outside the gene matches: 8. CDR3 length: 16 residues. Germline V gene sequence: CDR1 MNHEY, CDR2 SVGAGI. CDR3 loop: CASSYLGGDRAGELFF. The CDR3 DNA sequence: TGTGCCAGCAGTTACTTGGGCGGAGACAGGGCCGGGGAGCTGTTTTTT.

This chain connects TRBV6-5 to TRBJ2-7; 8 bases are shared with TRBD1. The CDR3 contains 13 residues. Germline trimming cut 6 bases from V and 1 base from J; bases unmatched to any gene: 2. Germline V gene lookup returns CDR1 MNHEY and CDR2 SVGAGI. The CDR3 bases are TGTGCCAGCAGCCGGGACAGGTCCTACGAGCAGTACTTC. It translates to CASSRDRSYEQYF.

This chain uses TRBV24-1 with TRBJ1-5; no clear D. The CDR3 covers 13 residues. The ends were cut back, 6 bases at V and 1 base at J, with 6 bases in the middle. CDR1 and CDR2 from the germline V gene are KGHDR and SFDVKD. CDR3 coding DNA: TGTGCCACCAGTACAGCCAGCAATCAGCCCCAGCATTTT. This encodes CATSTASNQPQHF.

The J gene is TRBJ1-1, the V gene TRBV5-1, with TRBD1 as a possible D gene (5 bases). The CDR3 covers 16 residues. The ends were cut back, 3 bases at V and 1 base at J, with 16 bases in the middle. In germline, CDR1 is SGHRS, CDR2 YFSETQ. The CDR3 reads CASSSQAPQQNTEAFF. CDR3 DNA: TGCGCCAGCAGCTCACAGGCCCCACAACAGAACACTGAAGCTTTCTTT.

This clone has just one count. The chain has TRBV29-1 and TRBJ2-5; possibly TRBD2 for D (5 bases). CDR3 length: 16 residues. Germline V lookup: CDR1 SQVTM, CDR2 ANQGSEA. The ends were cut back, 5 bases at V and 5 bases at J, with 24 bases in the middle. CDR3 coding DNA: TGCAGCGTTATTAGTGGGAGAGGAGGTCGCCGCGAGACCCAGTACTTC. Amino acids: CSVISGRGGRRETQYF.

The V gene is TRBV28, the J gene TRBJ2-7; D might be TRBD2 (6 bases). V shed 2 bases and J shed 4 bases, with 15 bases lying between them. This CDR3 has 15 amino acids. Germline-derived CDR1 and CDR2 are MDHEN and SYDVKM. The CDR3 nucleotides read TGTGCCAGCAGTTTAACGGCTAGCGACCAATACGAGCAGTACTTC. Its translation is CASSLTASDQYEQYF.

This chain connects TRBV7-6 to TRBJ1-2; D is unclear. Per germline, CDR1 SGHVS and CDR2 FNYEAQ. This CDR3 is 14 amino acids long. V lost 5 bases and J 8 bases, leaving 18 bases between the germline ends. This CDR3 is CASSLRSGAVGYTF. The CDR3 DNA reads as TGTGCCAGCAGCCTAAGGTCGGGAGCGGTGGGCTACACCTTC.

The chain links TRBV11-3 to TRBJ2-2; the match to TRBD2 covers 8 bases. V trimming: 5 bases; J trimming: 5 bases; junction bases outside the gene matches: 7. The germline V gene has CDR1 SGHNT and CDR2 YENEEA. The CDR3 has 15 residues. CDR3 sequence reads: CASSRRRGGTGELFF. In DNA form, the CDR3 reads TGTGCCAGCAGCCGGCGACGGGGGGGAACCGGGGAGCTGTTTTTT.

The chain combines TRBV28 with TRBJ2-3, with D perhaps matching TRBD1 (5 bases). The CDR3 has 13 amino acids. The V gene's germline CDR1 is MDHEN and CDR2 SYDVKM. Trimming took off 7 bases at V and 6 bases at J, with 14 bases between the two ends. The CDR3: CASKNTGFDTQYF. The CDR3 DNA follows: TGTGCCAGCAAAAATACAGGATTTGATACGCAGTATTTT.

CDR3 in amino acids: CAIRSKGQKNTEAFF. The CDR3 coding sequence is TGTGCCATCAGGAGCAAGGGACAGAAAAACACTGAAGCTTTCTTT. The chain recombines TRBV10-3 with TRBJ1-1; 7 bases map to TRBD1. Germline CDR1 ENHRY, CDR2 SYGVKD. This CDR3 is 15 amino acids long. The V gene end was trimmed by 6 bases and the J gene end by 2 bases; junction bases not matched to a gene: 9.

This sequence joins TRBV19 and TRBJ1-1, with D unclear. With 3 bases removed from V and 6 bases from J, the gap between germline ends came to 14 bases. The CDR3 is 14 amino acids. Germline values: CDR1 LNHDA, CDR2 SQIVND (reference sequence). The CDR3 nucleotides are TGTGCCAGTAGTATGTCTACAGCTAACCCTGAAGCTTTCTTT. This translates into CASSMSTANPEAFF.

The gene calls are TRBV4-3 and TRBJ2-7, with 7 bases aligning to TRBD2. From germline, CDR1 is LGHNA and CDR2 YSLEER. The V segment lost 2 bases and the J segment 4 bases; nucleotides outside the gene matches: 8. The CDR3 consists of 15 residues. The CDR3: CASSQRGDGPYEQYF. The CDR3 region has the DNA TGCGCCAGCAGCCAACGGGGGGACGGACCTTACGAGCAGTACTTC.

This rearrangement joins TRBV19 to TRBJ1-2; possibly TRBD1 for D (5 bases). The germline V gene has CDR1 LNHDA and CDR2 SQIVND (reference sequence). V lost 4 bases and J lost 4, with 13 bases in between. The CDR3 is 14 residues long. Written as DNA, the CDR3 is TGTGCCAGTAGTAACCGGGGGAAGTTCTATGGCTACACCTTC. Translating it yields CASSNRGKFYGYTF.

This sequence joins TRBV28 and TRBJ2-6; unclear D gene. V shed 5 bases and J shed 0 bases, with 14 bases lying between them. The CDR3 extends over 17 amino acids. The germline CDR1 and CDR2 sequences are MDHEN and SYDVKM. Here the CDR3 reads CASSTQQSSSGANVLTF. The CDR3 nucleotides read TGTGCCAGCAGTACCCAACAGAGTTCCTCTGGGGCCAACGTCCTGACTTTC.

This rearrangement joins TRBV19 to TRBJ1-1, with D unresolved. This CDR3 region has 16 residues. CDR1 is LNHDA and CDR2 is SQIVND in the germline V gene (reference sequence). V was shortened by 1 base and J by 3 bases, with 15 bases between the two germline ends. CDR3 protein: CASSIGASVGHTEAFF. The CDR3, as DNA: TGTGCCAGTAGTATAGGCGCTTCGGTTGGGCACACTGAAGCTTTCTTT.

The chain employs TRBV18 and TRBJ1-4; D gene uncertain. The CDR3 extends over 16 amino acids. Germline loops: CDR1 KGHSH, CDR2 LQKENI. V lost 2 bases, J lost 7 bases, and 17 bases lay in between. The chain's CDR3 is CASSPISGSLVEKLFF. CDR3 DNA: TGTGCCAGCTCACCAATCTCCGGGTCCCTGGTTGAAAAACTGTTTTTT.

The V call is TRBV2, the J call TRBJ1-2; 10 nucleotides match TRBD1. The CDR3 runs to 16 residues. Per germline, CDR1 SNHLY and CDR2 FYNNEI. V gave up 5 bases and J gave up 8 bases; unmatched junction bases: 14. CDR3 sequence (DNA): TGTGCCAGCAGTCCCCTCCCCCGACAGGGGGCGAGCGGCTACACCTTC. It specifies CASSPLPRQGASGYTF.